A single sample gave rise to the 2 T cell receptor beta chains below, sequenced in a study of blood T cell repertoires in COVID-19. Measured with immunoSEQ multiplex PCR; TCRdb has only the in-frame clones, and not every one. The table includes 340,000 or so clones, 65% to 90% detected once. Sequenced sample: PBMCs or T cells enriched from blood (not recorded which). The receptors stem from a middle-aged woman with acute COVID-19.

The CDR3 DNA sequence: TGTGCCACCAGTGATTTTCGCGGGAACGGTGAGCAGTTCTTC. It translates to CATSDFRGNGEQFF. This chain connects TRBV24-1 to TRBJ2-1; D possibly corresponds to TRBD2 (6 bases). CDR3 size: 14 residues. Germline CDR1 KGHDR, CDR2 SFDVKD. Trimming left V 1 base short and J 9 bases short, with 12 bases between.

J is TRBJ1-6 and V is TRBV4-2, with D possibly matching TRBD1 (6 bases). The CDR3 consists of 16 residues. Trimming took 0 bases from V and 8 from J, leaving 14 bases between them. CDR1 is LGHNA, CDR2 YNFKEQ, per germline. CDR3 coding DNA: TGTGCCAGCAGCCAAGAGGGGGCCAGAGAGCATTCACCCCTCCACTTT. Its translation: CASSQEGAREHSPLHF.